This T cell receptor beta chain was profiled in a study of T cell responses to AZD1222 COVID-19 vaccine. Findings and limits, study-wide: Females made up more of the donors, who were largely white British, and clonal diversity may have come out too low.

The CDR3 runs 13 residues. Trimming took 1 base from V and 6 from J, leaving 7 bases between them. Germline V CDR1 and CDR2: SGHNT, YENEEA. Sequencing used immunoSEQ multiplex PCR; TCRdb keeps in-frame clones, though not all of them. The profile shows about 120,000 clones, over 80% of them singletons. In the case of this clone: Its antigen is still unknown.

This TCR was recovered from an adult who received the AZD1222 COVID-19 vaccine. The V call is TRBV11-3, the J call TRBJ2-1; the D gene is possibly TRBD2 (5 bases). The sequenced sample was peripheral blood, obtained 28 days after the second AZD1222 dose. CDR3 sequence: CASSLAGSNEQFF. The CDR3, as DNA: TGTGCCAGCAGCTTAGCGGGATCCAATGAGCAGTTCTTC.